Listed below are T cell receptor beta chains from one sample, sequenced in a study of blood T cells in healthy people across ages. Each CDR3 protein gets one entry after TCRdb re-called the 5' RACE reads with MiXCR. The repertoire consists of some 760,000 distinct CDR3 sequences, with 25% occurring once and the leading ten covering 8% to 10%. The sample was also linked to a second study, of T cells of mothers and their children.

The sequencing input was blood. The receptors stem from a boy between 10 and 17 years old in good health. Both conserved end residues are part of each CDR3. Each record gives: CDR3 protein, CDR3 DNA, clone size, D gene, V gene, J gene. D genes are given only for firm matches. Expanded clones get a size class; other rows say once, few or many, or leave the size out.

cdr3_aa: CASSSARTDTQYF
cdr3_nt: TGTGCCAGCAGTTCGGCACGCACAGATACGCAGTATTTT
clone_size: -
d_call: -
v_call: TRBV12-3/TRBV12-4
j_call: TRBJ2-3

cdr3_aa: CASSLFSSGGYTF
cdr3_nt: TGTGCCAGCAGCTTATTTTCGTCGGGCGGCTACACCTTC
clone_size: few
d_call: -
v_call: TRBV7-2
j_call: TRBJ1-2

cdr3_aa: CASSEDRAVAQPQHF
cdr3_nt: TGTGCCAGCAGTGAAGACAGGGCCGTTGCTCAGCCCCAGCATTTT
clone_size: few
d_call: -
v_call: TRBV6-1
j_call: TRBJ1-5

cdr3_aa: CNARGRGVGEYGYTF
cdr3_nt: TGCAATGCTAGAGGTCGGGGGGTCGGCGAGTATGGCTACACCTTC
clone_size: -
d_call: -
v_call: TRBV20-1
j_call: TRBJ1-2

cdr3_aa: CASSQGPDGEQFF
cdr3_nt: TGTGCCAGCAGCCAGGGCCCCGATGGGGAGCAGTTCTTC
clone_size: few
d_call: -
v_call: TRBV3-1
j_call: TRBJ2-1

cdr3_aa: CASSIWDSGANVLTF
cdr3_nt: TGTGCCAGTAGTATTTGGGACTCTGGGGCCAACGTCCTGACTTTC
clone_size: few
d_call: -
v_call: TRBV19
j_call: TRBJ2-6

cdr3_aa: CASSLSSEGNQPQHF
cdr3_nt: TGTGCCAGCAGCTTGTCATCCGAGGGCAATCAGCCCCAGCATTTT
clone_size: -
d_call: -
v_call: TRBV5-6
j_call: TRBJ1-5

cdr3_aa: CASSLAEMAAQYF
cdr3_nt: TGTGCCAGCAGCTTAGCGGAGATGGCGGCGCAGTATTTT
clone_size: few
d_call: -
v_call: TRBV7-9
j_call: TRBJ2-3

cdr3_aa: CATRATSGYNEQFF
cdr3_nt: TGTGCCACCCGAGCAACTAGCGGGTACAATGAGCAGTTCTTC
clone_size: few
d_call: TRBD2
v_call: TRBV7-2
j_call: TRBJ2-1

cdr3_aa: CASSGTFEQLGSYEQYF
cdr3_nt: TGTGCCAGCAGCGGGACCTTTGAACAGCTCGGCAGCTACGAGCAGTACTTC
clone_size: -
d_call: -
v_call: TRBV5-5
j_call: TRBJ2-7

cdr3_aa: CASSESGRQETQYF
cdr3_nt: TGCGCCAGCAGTGAGTCGGGCAGACAAGAGACCCAGTACTTC
clone_size: many
d_call: -
v_call: TRBV9
j_call: TRBJ2-5

cdr3_aa: CASSLDGRWNEQFF
cdr3_nt: TGTGCCAGCAGCCTAGATGGGCGCTGGAATGAGCAGTTCTTC
clone_size: -
d_call: -
v_call: TRBV7-9
j_call: TRBJ2-1

cdr3_aa: CASSLEFAEETQYF
cdr3_nt: TGTGCCAGCAGCTTAGAATTTGCCGAAGAGACCCAGTACTTC
clone_size: -
d_call: -
v_call: TRBV7-2
j_call: TRBJ2-5

cdr3_aa: CASSLAPGPGYGYTF
cdr3_nt: TGTGCCAGCAGCTTAGCGCCAGGCCCCGGCTATGGCTACACCTTC
clone_size: -
d_call: -
v_call: TRBV7-2
j_call: TRBJ1-2

cdr3_aa: CSGGVSYNEQFF
cdr3_nt: TGCAGCGGAGGTGTCTCCTACAATGAGCAGTTCTTC
clone_size: few
d_call: -
v_call: TRBV29-1
j_call: TRBJ2-1

cdr3_aa: CAINSGTTRNEQFF
cdr3_nt: TGTGCCATCAATTCCGGGACCACTAGGAATGAGCAGTTCTTC
clone_size: -
d_call: -
v_call: TRBV10-3
j_call: TRBJ2-1

cdr3_aa: CASSSTSYSEAFF
cdr3_nt: TGTGCCAGCAGCTCAACGAGCTACAGTGAAGCTTTCTTT
clone_size: few
d_call: -
v_call: TRBV11-2
j_call: TRBJ1-1

cdr3_aa: CASSLVPQETQYF
cdr3_nt: TGTGCCAGCAGCTTAGTTCCCCAAGAGACCCAGTACTTC
clone_size: many
d_call: -
v_call: TRBV7-2
j_call: TRBJ2-5

cdr3_aa: CASKTGYGYTF
cdr3_nt: TGTGCCAGCAAGACGGGATATGGCTACACCTTC
clone_size: few
d_call: -
v_call: TRBV6-5
j_call: TRBJ1-2

cdr3_aa: CASSNPRLAESSYNEQFF
cdr3_nt: TGTGCCAGCAGCAATCCCCGACTAGCTGAAAGCTCCTACAATGAGCAGTTCTTC
clone_size: -
d_call: TRBD2
v_call: TRBV9
j_call: TRBJ2-1

cdr3_aa: CASRQRGSGANVLTF
cdr3_nt: TGTGCCAGCAGACAGAGAGGCTCTGGGGCCAACGTCCTGACTTTC
clone_size: -
d_call: -
v_call: TRBV12-3/TRBV12-4
j_call: TRBJ2-6

cdr3_aa: CSATRSRSTDTQYF
cdr3_nt: TGCAGTGCCACACGCTCCAGGAGCACAGATACGCAGTATTTT
clone_size: -
d_call: -
v_call: TRBV20-1
j_call: TRBJ2-3

cdr3_aa: CSVTGGSYNEQFF
cdr3_nt: TGCAGCGTGACGGGAGGCTCCTACAATGAGCAGTTCTTC
clone_size: many
d_call: TRBD2
v_call: TRBV29-1
j_call: TRBJ2-1

cdr3_aa: CASSVGAGRETQYF
cdr3_nt: TGTGCCAGCAGCGTAGGGGCCGGGCGAGAGACCCAGTACTTC
clone_size: many
d_call: -
v_call: TRBV9
j_call: TRBJ2-5

cdr3_aa: CSVKGGGSYEQYF
cdr3_nt: TGCAGCGTTAAAGGGGGCGGATCCTACGAACAGTACTTC
clone_size: -
d_call: TRBD1
v_call: TRBV29-1
j_call: TRBJ2-5

cdr3_aa: CASSLVAGKRASSSYEQYF
cdr3_nt: TGTGCCAGCAGCCTCGTGGCAGGGAAAAGGGCTAGCAGCTCCTACGAGCAGTACTTC
clone_size: few
d_call: -
v_call: TRBV28
j_call: TRBJ2-7

cdr3_aa: CASSLTPLTGERGPYEQYF
cdr3_nt: TGTGCCAGCAGCTTAACACCGCTAACGGGAGAGCGGGGGCCCTACGAGCAGTACTTC
clone_size: few
d_call: TRBD2
v_call: TRBV7-3
j_call: TRBJ2-7

cdr3_aa: CSVEGPSF
cdr3_nt: TGCAGCGTTGAGGGGCCCTCCTTC
clone_size: -
d_call: -
v_call: TRBV29-1
j_call: TRBJ2-7

cdr3_aa: CASSGGEGYNSPLHF
cdr3_nt: TGTGCCAGCAGCGGGGGCGAAGGGTATAATTCACCCCTCCACTTT
clone_size: -
d_call: -
v_call: TRBV9
j_call: TRBJ1-6

cdr3_aa: CASSQVRGTGVENEQFF
cdr3_nt: TGCGCCAGCAGCCAGGTTCGAGGGACAGGGGTGGAGAATGAGCAGTTCTTC
clone_size: -
d_call: TRBD1
v_call: TRBV4-3
j_call: TRBJ2-1

cdr3_aa: CASTGGILDEQFF
cdr3_nt: TGTGCCAGCACCGGGGGGATCCTCGATGAGCAGTTCTTC
clone_size: few
d_call: TRBD2
v_call: TRBV6-2/TRBV6-3
j_call: TRBJ2-1

cdr3_aa: CASSLWAVETQYF
cdr3_nt: TGCGCCAGCAGCTTGTGGGCAGTCGAGACCCAGTACTTC
clone_size: -
d_call: -
v_call: TRBV5-1
j_call: TRBJ2-5

cdr3_aa: CAINRLACF
cdr3_nt: TGTGCCATCAACCGACTAGCTTGTTTC
clone_size: few
d_call: TRBD2
v_call: TRBV10-3
j_call: TRBJ2-5

cdr3_aa: CASSQEPHRVF
cdr3_nt: TGTGCCAGCAGCCAAGAGCCCCATCGGGTCTTC
clone_size: -
d_call: -
v_call: TRBV12-3/TRBV12-4
j_call: TRBJ2-5

cdr3_aa: CASSLANRDSLYEQYF
cdr3_nt: TGTGCCAGCAGCTTAGCGAACCGGGACAGCCTCTACGAGCAGTACTTC
clone_size: few
d_call: TRBD1
v_call: TRBV7-9
j_call: TRBJ2-7

cdr3_aa: CASSDTVAYEQYF
cdr3_nt: TGCGCCAGCAGCGACACCGTGGCCTACGAGCAGTACTTC
clone_size: -
d_call: -
v_call: TRBV10-2
j_call: TRBJ2-7

cdr3_aa: CASRTSGSSNEQFF
cdr3_nt: TGTGCCAGCAGGACTAGCGGGAGCAGCAATGAGCAGTTCTTC
clone_size: -
d_call: TRBD2
v_call: TRBV7-2
j_call: TRBJ2-1